The 10 T cell receptor beta chains in this list originate from one sample, sequenced in a study of blood T cell repertoires in COVID-19. Method: immunoSEQ multiplex PCR; TCRdb's copy keeps in-frame clones and lacks some. The table lists 150,000 or so clones, around 89% of them singletons. The sequenced sample consisted of peripheral blood. The receptors here all came from a man between 60 and 75 years old with acute or convalescent COVID-19.

The chain combines TRBV7-9 with TRBJ2-7; 9 bases line up with TRBD2. The CDR3 is 15 amino acids. The germline CDR1 and CDR2 sequences are SEHNR and FQNEAQ (reference sequence). J lost 2 bases, V lost 5 bases, and 7 bases had no gene match. The CDR3 region has the DNA TGTGCCAGCAGCAGAAGCGGGAGGACACCCTACGAGCAGTACTTC. Translating gives CASSRSGRTPYEQYF.

This chain links TRBV18 with TRBJ2-1, with D possibly matching TRBD1 (5 bases). The V and J ends lost 4 bases and 6 bases respectively, with 16 bases between them. The CDR3 runs 15 residues. Looked up from germline, CDR1 is KGHSH and CDR2 is LQKENI. This chain's CDR3 is CASSHLDISSNEQFF. The CDR3 DNA reads as TGTGCCAGCTCACACCTGGACATATCGAGCAATGAGCAGTTCTTC. Full variable domain (missing parts from reference TRBV18 and TRBJ2-1): NAGVMQNPRHLVRRRGQEARLRCSPMKGHSHVYWYRQLPEEGLKFMVYLQKENIIDESGMPKERFSAEFPKEGPSILRIQQVVRGDSAAYFCASSHLDISSNEQFFGPGTRLTVL.

This rearrangement joins TRBV19 to TRBJ2-2; perhaps TRBD1 as D (6 bases). V lost 6 bases and J lost 7, with 12 bases in between. This CDR3 has 13 amino acids. Germline CDR1 reads LNHDA; CDR2 reads SQIVND (reference sequence). The CDR3 nucleotides are TGTGCCAGTAGCGCACAGGGACGCGGGGAGCTGTTTTTT. Protein: CASSAQGRGELFF. Together with reference TRBV19 and TRBJ2-2, the CDR3 gives the full variable domain: DGGITQSPKYLFRKEGQNVTLSCEQNLNHDAMYWYRQDPGQGLRLIYYSQIVNDFQKGDIAEGYSVSREKKESFPLTVTSAQKNPTAFYLCASSAQGRGELFFGEGSRLTVL.

The V call is TRBV7-2, the J call TRBJ1-1; D perhaps matches TRBD1 (5 bases). The CDR3 length is 13 residues. Per the germline V gene, CDR1 is SGHTA and CDR2 is FQGNSA. Trimming pared 6 bases from V and 4 bases from J, leaving 12 bases between. As DNA, the CDR3 is TGTGCCAGCAGGGGGCGGTCAAGCACTGAAGCTTTCTTT. Amino acids: CASRGRSSTEAFF.

The rearrangement joins TRBV18 to TRBJ1-5; D possibly corresponds to TRBD1 (5 bases). V lost 3 bases and J lost 2, with 8 bases in between. Germline V gene sequence: CDR1 KGHSH, CDR2 LQKENI. This CDR3 contains 14 residues. CDR3 in amino acids: CASSPEQGNQPQHF. CDR3 in DNA: TGTGCCAGCTCACCGGAACAGGGCAATCAGCCCCAGCATTTT. Drawing the rest from reference TRBV18 and TRBJ1-5, the complete variable domain is NAGVMQNPRHLVRRRGQEARLRCSPMKGHSHVYWYRQLPEEGLKFMVYLQKENIIDESGMPKERFSAEFPKEGPSILRIQQVVRGDSAAYFCASSPEQGNQPQHFGDGTRLSIL.

The V call is TRBV18, the J call TRBJ1-1; D is undetermined. The CDR3 extends over 12 amino acids. The germline V gene has CDR1 KGHSH and CDR2 LQKENI. V shed 7 bases and J shed 1 base, with 7 bases lying between them. The CDR3 coding sequence is TGTGCCAGCTTCCGACAGAACACTGAAGCTTTCTTT. This gives the protein CASFRQNTEAFF.

The chain combines TRBV9 with TRBJ2-1, with D possibly TRBD2 on 6 matching bases. This CDR3 region has 14 residues. V dropped 3 bases and J dropped 8 bases, with 15 bases sitting between them. Germline V CDR1 and CDR2: SGDLS, YYNGEE. This chain's CDR3 is CASSASGTVDEQFF. The CDR3, as DNA: TGTGCCAGCAGCGCCTCCGGGACTGTCGATGAGCAGTTCTTC.

There are a few counts of this clone. This chain links TRBV7-2 with TRBJ2-5; 7 bases fit TRBD2. Germline trimming cut 2 bases from V and 5 bases from J; bases unmatched to any gene: 5. CDR3 length: 14 amino acids. Germline CDR1 is SGHTA and CDR2 is FQGNSA. DNA for the CDR3: TGTGCCAGCAGCTTAAAATGGGGAGGGGAGACCCAGTACTTC. Translated: CASSLKWGGETQYF.

The chain uses TRBV7-9 and TRBJ1-3, with no clear D. Trimming pared 2 bases from V and 1 base from J, leaving 6 bases between. Per the germline V gene, CDR1 is SEHNR and CDR2 is FQNEAQ (reference sequence). The CDR3 runs to 14 residues. The CDR3 loop reads CASSLRQSGNTIYF. The CDR3 DNA follows: TGTGCCAGCAGCTTACGCCAGTCTGGAAACACCATATATTTT.

The CDR3 reads CASSSGGIQETQYF. The CDR3 DNA sequence: TGTGCCAGCAGCTCAGGAGGGATCCAAGAGACCCAGTACTTC. The rearrangement joins TRBV5-4 to TRBJ2-5; D is perhaps TRBD2 (6 bases). This CDR3 comprises 14 residues. The germline V and J ends were trimmed by 3 bases and 1 base, with 10 bases remaining between them. Germline CDR1 SGHNT, CDR2 YYREEE (reference sequence). The whole variable domain, filled in from reference TRBV5-4 and TRBJ2-5, reads ETGVTQSPTHLIKTRGQQVTLRCSSQSGHNTVSWYQQALGQGPQFIFQYYREEENGRGNFPPRFSGLQFPNYSSELNVNALELDDSALYLCASSSGGIQETQYFGPGTRLLVL.